Listed below are T cell receptor beta chains from one sample, sequenced in a study of Ad26.COV2.S vaccination and SARS-CoV-2 variants. Assay: immunoSEQ multiplex PCR; the TCRdb copy retains only in-frame clones and omits some. Of a few hundred thousand clones in the sample, roughly 87% were seen once. The sequences come from peripheral blood, collected in a trial of Ad26.COV2.S vaccine versus placebo. These receptors were collected from a person between 18 and 65 years old who received the Ad26.COV2.S COVID-19 vaccine or a placebo. CDR3s include the opening cysteine and the closing phenylalanine or tryptophan. A D gene is named only where the DNA matches it firmly. Expanded clones are given a class, and other clones once, few, many or no size at all.

>NA|TRBV30|TRBJ2-1|NA
CAWSTPYNEQFF
TGTGCCTGGAGTACCCCCTACAATGAGCAGTTCTTC
>NA|TRBV5-6|TRBJ1-5|TRBD1
CASSSGTGSNQPQHF
TGTGCCAGCAGCTCCGGGACAGGGAGCAATCAGCCCCAGCATTTT
>NA|TRBV6-1|TRBJ2-3|TRBD1
CASSDGQGGDTQYF
TGTGCCAGCAGTGACGGACAGGGGGGGGATACGCAGTATTTT
>NA|TRBV5-4|TRBJ2-1|NA
CASSLDYYNEQFF
TGTGCCAGCAGCTTGGATTACTACAATGAGCAGTTCTTC
>few|TRBV5-4|TRBJ2-7|NA
CASSLDPGGTLREQYF
TGTGCCAGCAGCTTGGATCCCGGGGGAACTCTACGAGAGCAGTACTTC
>NA|TRBV4-3|TRBJ1-5|NA
CASSQAQGLQPQHF
TGCGCCAGCAGCCAAGCGCAGGGTCTGCAGCCCCAGCATTTT
>NA|TRBV21-1|TRBJ2-7|NA
CASSKPRRQGPYEQYF
TGTGCCAGCAGCAAGCCAAGGCGACAGGGCCCCTACGAGCAGTACTTC
>NA|TRBV3-1/TRBV3-2|TRBJ2-7|NA
CASSPSSYEQYF
TGTGCCAGCAGCCCATCGTCCTACGAGCAGTACTTC
>NA|TRBV13|TRBJ2-3|NA
CARGGGGHRDTQYF
TGTGCCAGGGGGGGCGGCGGACACAGGGATACGCAGTATTTT
>few|TRBV7-9|TRBJ1-3|NA
CASSLAFIQGSGNTIYF
TGTGCCAGCAGCTTAGCTTTCATACAGGGTTCTGGAAACACCATATATTTT
>NA|TRBV30|TRBJ2-5|NA
CAWSEQQETQYF
TGTGCCTGGAGTGAACAGCAAGAGACCCAGTACTTC
>NA|TRBV21-1|TRBJ1-1|NA
CASSKEGGDKNTEAFF
TGTGCCAGCAGCAAAGAGGGGGGGGACAAGAACACTGAAGCTTTCTTT
>NA|TRBV6-2/TRBV6-3|TRBJ2-7|TRBD2
CASSYSGGSTPYEQYF
TGTGCCAGCAGTTACTCCGGGGGGTCCACACCCTACGAGCAGTACTTC
>NA|TRBV5-6|TRBJ2-1|NA
CASSLTGLEQFF
TGTGCCAGCAGCTTGACGGGGCTTGAGCAGTTCTTC
>NA|TRBV6-2/TRBV6-3|TRBJ2-7|TRBD1
CASSGPGQGSHEQYF
TGTGCCAGCAGTGGTCCCGGACAGGGGTCCCACGAGCAGTACTTC
>NA|TRBV30|TRBJ1-2|NA
CAWSDDEDIWAYGYTF
TGTGCCTGGAGCGACGACGAGGACATCTGGGCTTATGGCTACACCTTC
>NA|TRBV5-1|TRBJ2-6|NA
CASSTYSRALSGANVLTF
TGCGCCAGCAGCACCTACTCTAGGGCCCTCTCTGGGGCCAACGTCCTGACTTTC
>NA|TRBV7-3|TRBJ1-2|TRBD1
CASSSGTGGWGYTF
TGTGCCAGCAGCAGTGGGACAGGGGGTTGGGGCTACACCTTC
>NA|TRBV4-1|TRBJ1-5|NA
CASRARQISNQPQHF
TGCGCCAGCAGAGCCCGACAGATAAGCAATCAGCCCCAGCATTTT
>NA|TRBV6-1|TRBJ2-7|TRBD2
CASSEAWLAARYEQYF
TGTGCCAGCAGTGAAGCCTGGCTAGCGGCGCGCTACGAGCAGTACTTC
>once|TRBV30|TRBJ1-3|NA
CAWSEGQEGNTIYF
TGTGCCTGGAGTGAGGGACAAGAAGGAAACACCATATATTTT
>NA|TRBV7-2|TRBJ1-1|NA
CASSLNGVTNTEAFF
TGTGCCAGCAGCCTGAATGGGGTAACGAACACTGAAGCTTTCTTT
>NA|TRBV30|TRBJ2-7|NA
CAWRGDSYEQYF
TGTGCCTGGAGGGGAGACAGCTACGAGCAGTACTTC
>NA|TRBV3-1/TRBV3-2|TRBJ2-7|NA
CASSVLDEQYF
TGTGCCAGCAGCGTACTCGACGAGCAGTACTTC
>NA|TRBV9|TRBJ1-1|TRBD1
CASSPSRTGRRETEAFF
TGTGCCAGCAGCCCCTCCCGGACAGGGAGGAGGGAAACTGAAGCTTTCTTT
>NA|TRBV4-2|TRBJ2-1|NA
CASSQGGLGRSEQFF
TGTGCCAGCAGCCAAGGGGGACTGGGCAGGAGCGAGCAGTTCTTC
>few|TRBV7-2|TRBJ2-6|NA
CASSSTGLSSGANVLTF
TGTGCCAGCAGCTCCACAGGTCTTAGCTCTGGGGCCAACGTCCTGACTTTC
>NA|TRBV5-1|TRBJ1-2|NA
CASSLSDNYGYTF
TGCGCCAGCAGCTTGTCAGATAACTATGGCTACACCTTC
>once|TRBV2|TRBJ1-1|NA
CASRAGLQNTEAFF
TGTGCCAGCAGGGCGGGACTTCAGAACACTGAAGCTTTCTTT
>NA|TRBV2|TRBJ2-5|NA
CASMVETQYF
TGTGCCAGCATGGTAGAGACCCAGTACTTC
>NA|TRBV14|TRBJ1-1|NA
CASTHLGGAEAFF
TGTGCCAGCACCCATTTGGGCGGGGCTGAAGCTTTCTTT
>NA|TRBV6-5|TRBJ2-7|NA
CASRVGPTYEQYF
TGTGCCAGCAGGGTTGGTCCGACCTACGAGCAGTACTTC
>once|TRBV7-3|TRBJ1-1|NA
CASSHQPNTEAFF
TGTGCCAGCAGCCACCAGCCGAACACTGAAGCTTTCTTT
>NA|TRBV9|TRBJ1-5|NA
CASSVGGGPQHF
TGTGCCAGCAGCGTAGGGGGAGGGCCCCAGCATTTT
>NA|TRBV5-1|TRBJ2-2|TRBD1
CASSVPRQGANTGELFF
TGCGCCAGCAGCGTACCCAGACAGGGGGCCAACACCGGGGAGCTGTTTTTT
>NA|TRBV5-1|TRBJ2-5|TRBD1
CASSSGQPQETQYF
TGCGCCAGCAGCTCGGGACAGCCCCAAGAGACCCAGTACTTC
>NA|TRBV24-1|TRBJ1-1|NA
CATSVRSYTEAFF
TGTGCCACCAGTGTTAGGTCCTACACTGAAGCTTTCTTT
>NA|TRBV24-1|TRBJ2-2|NA
CATSDPFRNTGELFF
TGTGCCACCAGTGACCCTTTCCGGAACACCGGGGAGCTGTTTTTT
>NA|TRBV7-3|TRBJ2-1|NA
CASSLKVGPYNEQFF
TGTGCCAGCAGCTTAAAAGTTGGTCCCTACAATGAGCAGTTCTTC
>NA|TRBV5-1|TRBJ2-5|NA
CASSSGDKSPETQYF
TGCGCCAGCAGCTCCGGGGACAAATCCCCGGAGACCCAGTACTTC
>NA|TRBV29-1|TRBJ2-2|NA
CSVEIRVTGELFF
TGCAGCGTTGAAATACGGGTCACCGGGGAGCTGTTTTTT
>NA|TRBV25-1|TRBJ1-2|NA
CASSAEGHYGYTF
TGTGCCAGCAGTGCCGAGGGGCACTATGGCTACACCTTC
>NA|TRBV19|TRBJ1-2|TRBD1
CASTTDRDHGYTF
TGTGCCAGTACTACGGACAGGGATCATGGCTACACCTTC
>NA|TRBV7-9|TRBJ1-1|NA
CASITTGLNTEAFF
TGTGCCAGCATCACAACAGGGTTGAACACTGAAGCTTTCTTT
>NA|TRBV4-3|TRBJ1-3|TRBD1
CASSQDLGQGASGNTIYF
TGCGCCAGCAGCCAAGATCTCGGACAGGGGGCTTCTGGAAACACCATATATTTT